This T cell receptor (beta chain) was recovered during a study of cytomegalovirus exposure and HLA in healthy donors. Points from the study as a whole: Further analysis was carried out later, and it showed several of the most significant clusters appearing linked to common viral pathogens.

V lost 2 bases, J lost 5 bases, and 9 bases lay in between. Germline assignment: CDR1 GTSNPN and CDR2 SVGIG (reference sequence). This CDR3 spans 12 amino acids. PCR primers comprised 60 Vbeta and 13 Jbeta primers. The data were produced by immunoSEQ multiplex PCR, yet TCRdb's version contains in-frame clones alone and is incomplete. The table has 200,000 to 250,000 clones, roughly four fifths seen once; the top ten hold 1.3% to 1.5%. This clone was recorded only once. Its antigen is currently unknown. Sequencing was done on a sample of PBMCs. The J gene is TRBJ1-2, the V gene TRBV30; D not resolved. The clonotype comes from a girl between 5 and 17 years old in good health and CMV-seronegative. CDR3 DNA: TGTGCCTGGAGTAGCTGCTATTATGGCTACACCTTC. It yields the protein CAWSSCYYGYTF. Looking up the rest from reference TRBV30 and TRBJ1-2 gives the full variable domain: SQTIHQWPATLVQPVGSPLSLECTVEGTSNPNLYWYRQAAGRGLQLLFYSVGIGQISSEVPQNLSASRPQDRQFILSSKKLLLSDSGFYLCAWSSCYYGYTFGSGTRLTVV.